The rows below give T cell receptor beta chains drawn from one sample of a study of patients and donors after allogeneic stem cell transplantation. TCRdb reanalysed the RT-PCR reads using MiXCR and keeps one entry per CDR3 protein. Seen here are about 400,000 distinct CDR3 sequences, around 16% observed once, and the top ten hold less than 8%. The sequenced sample consisted of blood, either unsorted or a sorted T cell fraction (not recorded which). These receptors were obtained from a human donor who was either an allogeneic HSCT recipient or a stem cell or donor lymphocyte infusion donor (not recorded which). It is not recorded whose cells these are; they may come from a transplant donor. Each CDR3 is given with its conserved first and last residue. D genes are given only for firm matches. Size tells how often a clone was seen (once, few, many) or the class of an expanded clone, and some rows leave it out.

D	V	J	size	CDR3	DNA
NA	TRBV4-3	TRBJ1-6	few	CASSQDAGDNSPLHF	TGCGCCAGCAGCCAAGATGCAGGGGATAATTCACCCCTCCACTTT
NA	TRBV6-5	TRBJ2-5	few	CASSYAGRETQYF	TGTGCCAGCAGTTACGCGGGAAGGGAGACCCAGTACTTC
NA	TRBV20-1	TRBJ2-7	NA	CSARHRDFPYEQYF	TGCAGTGCTAGACACCGGGACTTCCCCTACGAGCAGTACTTC
NA	TRBV7-8	TRBJ2-1	few	CASHALLGDNEQFF	TGTGCCAGCCACGCCTTGTTAGGGGACAATGAGCAGTTCTTC
NA	TRBV4-3	TRBJ2-1	many	CASSQEIGGPYNEQFF	TGCGCCAGCAGCCAAGAGATCGGGGGGCCCTACAATGAGCAGTTCTTC
TRBD2	TRBV7-2	TRBJ2-1	NA	CASSSWSLAGEQFF	TGTGCCAGCAGCTCGTGGTCGCTAGCGGGTGAGCAGTTCTTC
NA	TRBV27	TRBJ1-6	NA	CASSLSNRINYNSPLHF	TGTGCCAGCAGTTTATCGAACCGAATCAACTATAATTCACCCCTCCACTTT
NA	TRBV30	TRBJ2-2	few	CAWSVQITGELFF	TGTGCCTGGAGTGTACAGATCACCGGGGAGCTGTTTTTT
TRBD2	TRBV6-1	TRBJ2-3	few	CASRAVGGADTDTQYF	TGTGCCAGCAGGGCCGTCGGGGGGGCGGACACAGATACGCAGTATTTT
NA	TRBV10-3	TRBJ1-2	NA	CAISEKTTYGYTF	TGTGCCATCAGTGAGAAGACTACCTATGGCTACACCTTC
NA	TRBV20-1	TRBJ2-1	few	CRGPDGTYNEQFF	TGCAGGGGGCCGGACGGTACCTACAATGAGCAGTTCTTC
TRBD2	TRBV2	TRBJ2-3	NA	CASSVPAGGPGTQYF	TGTGCCAGCAGTGTCCCTGCGGGAGGGCCTGGTACGCAGTATTTT
NA	TRBV30	TRBJ2-7	NA	CAWRDKQPGRRDYEQYF	TGTGCCTGGAGAGACAAGCAACCTGGGAGGAGAGACTACGAGCAGTACTTC
NA	TRBV20-1	TRBJ2-2	NA	CSANPLSRGANTGELFF	TGCAGTGCTAACCCCCTTAGCCGGGGGGCCAACACCGGGGAGCTGTTTTTT
NA	TRBV27	TRBJ1-1	NA	CASNQAYRNTEAFF	TGTGCCAGCAACCAAGCCTATAGGAACACTGAAGCTTTCTTT
TRBD2	TRBV5-6	TRBJ2-3	few	CATMARGGPTITQYF	TGTGCCACCATGGCACGCGGGGGGCCCACAATCACGCAGTATTTT
TRBD2	TRBV5-1	TRBJ2-2	NA	CASRGVAGTGELFF	TGCGCCAGCAGGGGAGTAGCGGGCACCGGGGAGCTGTTTTTT
NA	TRBV29-1	TRBJ2-7	NA	CSVPGDTLYEQYF	TGCAGCGTTCCGGGGGACACACTTTACGAGCAGTACTTC
TRBD2	TRBV9	TRBJ2-1	NA	CASSVRAGVEQFF	TGTGCCAGCAGCGTACGAGCGGGAGTTGAGCAGTTCTTC
NA	TRBV19	TRBJ1-5	NA	CASNKQQNGNQPQHF	TGTGCCAGTAACAAACAGCAGAACGGCAATCAGCCCCAGCATTTT
TRBD1	TRBV6-5	TRBJ1-2	NA	CASSFKQGAYGYTF	TGTGCCAGCAGTTTTAAACAGGGGGCCTATGGCTACACCTTC
NA	TRBV19	TRBJ2-3	NA	CASSIGRGVTDTQYF	TGTGCCAGTAGTATAGGCAGGGGAGTAACAGATACGCAGTATTTT
TRBD2	TRBV4-3	TRBJ2-3	few	CASSQDNAGGAIDRYF	TGCGCCAGCAGCCAAGATAATGCCGGGGGGGCGATTGATAGGTATTTT
TRBD2	TRBV29-1	TRBJ2-1	few	CSVEDRRGGVFDEQFF	TGCAGCGTTGAAGATCGACGGGGGGGCGTGTTCGATGAGCAGTTCTTC